The TCR beta chain under discussion was sequenced for a study of shared T cell receptors in the human thymus. This table comes from immunoSEQ multiplex PCR, and its TCRdb copy is limited to in-frame clones, with some not included. The top ten hold about 0.012% of the sample, which has hundreds of thousands of clones, approximately 80% seen once. This clone was counted a few times. The germline V gene encodes CDR1 MGHRA and CDR2 YSYEKL. V gave up 1 base and J gave up 2 bases; unmatched junction bases: 10. This CDR3 has 18 amino acids. These same records also appear under a second study, on human thymus T cells.

This TCR was recovered from a boy under two years old with a congenital heart defect. The V and J genes are TRBV4-1 and TRBJ2-3; 9 nucleotides align to TRBD2. The sample taken for sequencing was thymocytes. As DNA, the CDR3 is TGCGCCAGCAGCCAAGGAATGGAGACTAGCGGATACACAGATACGCAGTATTTT. It is translated as CASSQGMETSGYTDTQYF.